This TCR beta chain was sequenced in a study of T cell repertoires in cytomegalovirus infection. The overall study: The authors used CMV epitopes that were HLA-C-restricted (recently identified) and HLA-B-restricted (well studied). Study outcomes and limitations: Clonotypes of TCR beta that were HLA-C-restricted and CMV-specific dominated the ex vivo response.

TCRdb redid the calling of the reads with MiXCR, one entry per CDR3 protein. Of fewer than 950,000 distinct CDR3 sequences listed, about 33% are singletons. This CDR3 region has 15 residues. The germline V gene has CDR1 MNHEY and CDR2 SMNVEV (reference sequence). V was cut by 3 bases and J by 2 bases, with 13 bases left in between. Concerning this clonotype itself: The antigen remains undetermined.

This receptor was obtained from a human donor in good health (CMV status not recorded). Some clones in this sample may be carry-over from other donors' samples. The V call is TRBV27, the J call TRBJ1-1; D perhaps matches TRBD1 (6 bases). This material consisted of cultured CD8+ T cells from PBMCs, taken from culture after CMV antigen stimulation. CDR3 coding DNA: TGTGCCAGCAGTTTGTTTACAGGGTCTAACACTGAAGCTTTCTTT. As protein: CASSLFTGSNTEAFF.